Following are 16 T cell receptor beta chains from one sample sequenced in a study of cytomegalovirus exposure and HLA in healthy donors. Both 60 Vbeta primers and 13 Jbeta primers went into the PCR. Produced via immunoSEQ multiplex PCR; TCRdb's table is partial and in-frame only. The data contain some 200,000 clones, approximately 88% of them singletons. The sample taken for sequencing was PBMCs. The receptors stem from a boy younger than 10 in good health and CMV-seronegative.

The chain has TRBV2 and TRBJ1-3; D not certain. Trimming took off 1 base at V and 0 bases at J, with 7 bases between the two ends. The CDR3 has 15 amino acids. The V gene's germline CDR1 is SNHLY and CDR2 FYNNEI. In DNA, the CDR3 is TGTGCCAGCAGTGAAGGGCACATCTCTGGAAACACCATATATTTT. Translated, it gives CASSEGHISGNTIYF.

In its sample, this clone was seen once. The chain has TRBV7-2 and TRBJ2-5; 7 bases line up with TRBD2. With the DNA end fitting TRBJ2-7 better, the J assignment may be wrong. CDR3 length: 14 residues. Per germline, CDR1 SGHTA and CDR2 FQGNSA. DNA for the CDR3: TGTGCCAGCAGCTTATATTCGGGGGGTAGCGAGCAGTACTTC. Encoded protein: CASSLYSGGSEQYF.

The chain recombines TRBV10-2 with TRBJ2-7; D uncertain. V lost 4 bases and J lost 4, with 5 bases in between. Germline V lookup: CDR1 WSHSY, CDR2 SAAADI. This CDR3 has 11 residues. This chain's CDR3 is CASSAPYEQYF. Here the CDR3 DNA reads TGCGCCAGCAGTGCCCCTTACGAGCAGTACTTC.

The CDR3 is CASTPGIQYGDTQYF. DNA of the CDR3: TGTGCCAGTACCCCGGGGATACAGTACGGGGATACGCAGTATTTT. V and J are TRBV19 and TRBJ2-3, with D possibly TRBD2 on 5 matching bases. Per germline, CDR1 LNHDA and CDR2 SQIVND (reference sequence). The CDR3 is 15 residues long. V was shortened by 7 bases and J by 6 bases, with 20 bases between the two germline ends.

The rearrangement joins TRBV5-4 to TRBJ1-1; the match to TRBD1 covers 7 bases. The CDR3 has 14 residues. Germline V gene data show CDR1 as SGHNT and CDR2 as YYREEE (reference sequence). Trimming cost V 1 base and J 1 base; bases outside gene matches: 1. CDR3 protein: CASSLRQGNTEAFF. The CDR3 DNA reads TGTGCCAGCAGCTTGAGACAGGGGAACACTGAAGCTTTCTTT.

The J gene is TRBJ1-1, the V gene TRBV11-1; no clear D. The CDR3 is made up of 16 amino acids. Germline V gene data show CDR1 as SGHAT and CDR2 as FQDESV (reference sequence). V lost 2 bases, J lost 3 bases, and 16 bases lay in between. The CDR3 spells CASSLPTSSVDTEAFF. CDR3 in DNA: TGTGCCAGCAGCTTACCCACCTCTAGTGTTGACACTGAAGCTTTCTTT.

V and J are TRBV30 and TRBJ2-3, with 14 nucleotides matching TRBD2. CDR3 size: 16 residues. Germline loops: CDR1 GTSNPN, CDR2 SVGIG (reference sequence). V lost 5 bases, J lost 5 bases, and 9 bases stayed unmatched. Here the CDR3 DNA reads TGTGCCTGGGGGCAGACTAGCGGGGGGGCGGGAGATACGCAGTATTTT. Translated, it gives CAWGQTSGGAGDTQYF.

The rearrangement joins TRBV2 to TRBJ2-7; 9 bases map to TRBD1. V lost 5 bases to trimming and J lost 4 bases; unmatched junction nucleotides: 3. This CDR3 has 13 residues. Germline V gives CDR1 SNHLY, CDR2 FYNNEI. The CDR3 DNA reads TGTGCCAGCAGTAAGACAGGGGGGTACGAGCAGTACTTC. This translates into CASSKTGGYEQYF.

V and J are TRBV6-6 and TRBJ2-5, with D possibly being TRBD2 (6 bases). The CDR3 is made up of 15 amino acids. CDR1 and CDR2 from the germline V gene are MNHNY and SVGAGI (reference sequence). Trimming left V 4 bases short and J 1 base short, with 13 bases between. CDR3 DNA: TGTGCCAGCAGTTCCTCCCGGCGGGGCCAAGAGACCCAGTACTTC. This codes for CASSSSRRGQETQYF.

J is TRBJ1-5 and V is TRBV6-1; possibly TRBD1 for D (5 bases). The CDR3 extends over 14 amino acids. The germline V gene encodes CDR1 MNHNS and CDR2 SASEGT. With 6 bases removed from V and 1 base from J, the gap between germline ends came to 10 bases. The CDR3, as DNA: TGTGCCAGCAGGGGTGACAGCAGCAATCAGCCCCAGCATTTT. This sequence encodes CASRGDSSNQPQHF.

In this sample, this clone turned up a few times. Other nucleotide sequences in the sample specify the same CDR3. This sequence joins TRBV18 and TRBJ1-5, with 7 bases that match TRBD1. There are 13 residues in the CDR3. With V trimmed by 3 bases and J by 4 bases, 0 bases remained unmatched. CDR1 is KGHSH, CDR2 LQKENI, per germline. CDR3 sequence (DNA): TGTGCCAGCTCACCGGACAGGAATCAGCCCCAGCATTTT. Its protein is CASSPDRNQPQHF.

This chain joins TRBV6-6 and TRBJ2-7; 8 bases are a match to TRBD2. The V segment lost 7 bases and the J segment 6 bases; nucleotides outside the gene matches: 11. This CDR3 region has 14 residues. Germline V gene data show CDR1 as MNHNY and CDR2 as SVGAGI (reference sequence). In DNA form, the CDR3 reads TGTGCCAGCACCCAGGGACTAGAGCCTGGCGAGCAGTACTTC. Translation gives CASTQGLEPGEQYF.

The chain couples TRBV11-1 to TRBJ2-5; tentative D call: TRBD2 (6 bases). Per germline, CDR1 SGHAT and CDR2 FQDESV (reference sequence). This CDR3 is 14 amino acids long. V gave up 2 bases and J gave up 4 bases, with 11 bases separating them. The CDR3 DNA is TGTGCCAGCAGCTTACGACTAGTGGGAGAGACCCAGTACTTC. This gives the protein CASSLRLVGETQYF.

The chain employs TRBV6-1 and TRBJ2-7; 9 bases align to TRBD2. Germline-derived CDR1 and CDR2 are MNHNS and SASEGT. V was pared by 5 bases and J by 5 bases, with 7 bases of the junction left unmatched. The CDR3 covers 14 residues. DNA for the CDR3: TGTGCCAGCAGTACCCCGGGACTAGCCCACGAGCAGTACTTC. Translation: CASSTPGLAHEQYF.

The gene calls are TRBV5-1 and TRBJ2-5; 9 bases line up with TRBD2. This CDR3 has 16 amino acids. Germline CDR1 reads SGHRS; CDR2 reads YFSETQ. Unmatched junction bases numbered 12, after V lost 4 bases and J lost 5 bases. CDR3 sequence reads: CASSGSSGAPHETQYF. The CDR3 bases are TGCGCCAGCAGCGGATCTAGCGGGGCCCCCCACGAGACCCAGTACTTC.

V is TRBV13 and J is TRBJ2-1; TRBD2 matches 10 bases. The junction had 8 bases not matched to a gene; V was cut back by 0 bases and J by 6 bases. Germline CDR1 and CDR2: PRHDT and FYEKMQ (reference sequence). This CDR3 spans 17 amino acids. CDR3 in amino acids: CASSLGASGGGGNEQFF. The DNA for the CDR3 is TGTGCCAGCAGCTTAGGGGCTAGCGGGGGAGGGGGCAATGAGCAGTTCTTC.